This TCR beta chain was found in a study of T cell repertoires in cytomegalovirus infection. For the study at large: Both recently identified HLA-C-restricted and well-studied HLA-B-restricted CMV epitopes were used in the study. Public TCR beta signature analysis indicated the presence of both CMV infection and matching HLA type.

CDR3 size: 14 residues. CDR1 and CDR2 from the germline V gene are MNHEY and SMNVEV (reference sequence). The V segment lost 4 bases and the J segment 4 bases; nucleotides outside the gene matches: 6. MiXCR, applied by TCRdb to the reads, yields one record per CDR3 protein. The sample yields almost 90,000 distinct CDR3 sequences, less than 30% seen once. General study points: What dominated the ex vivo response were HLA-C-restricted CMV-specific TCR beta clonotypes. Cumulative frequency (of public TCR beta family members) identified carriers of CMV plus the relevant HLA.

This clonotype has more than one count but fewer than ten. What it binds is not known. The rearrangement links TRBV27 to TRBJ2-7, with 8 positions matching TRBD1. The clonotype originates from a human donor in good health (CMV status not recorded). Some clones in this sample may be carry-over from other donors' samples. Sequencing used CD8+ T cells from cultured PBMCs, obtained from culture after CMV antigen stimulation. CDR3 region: CASSYGQGGYEQYF. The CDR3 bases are TGTGCCAGCAGTTATGGACAGGGTGGGTACGAGCAGTACTTC.